Presented here are 5 T cell receptor beta chains from one specimen sequenced in a study of blood T cells in healthy people across ages. With a J-beta primer mix and a sample-barcoded 5' primer, a second PCR ran about 7 to 12 cycles. MiXCR, run by TCRdb on the 5' RACE reads, gives a single entry per CDR3 protein. The profile covers roughly 560,000 distinct CDR3 sequences, with 24% appearing a single time and approximately 10% taken by the ten largest. These data were also filed under a second study, of T cells of mothers and their children.

The sample taken for sequencing was blood. The receptors were gathered from a boy aged 10-17 years in good health.

The chain is built from TRBV6-2 or TRBV6-3 and TRBJ2-1; TRBD1 or TRBD2 may be the D gene (5 bases each). This CDR3 comprises 16 residues. Germline V gene data show CDR1 as MNHEY and CDR2 as SVGEGT. V was shortened by 7 bases and J by 1 base, with 17 bases between the two germline ends. The CDR3 spells CASTEWDGSSYNEQFF. In DNA, the CDR3 is TGTGCCAGCACCGAGTGGGACGGATCTTCCTACAATGAGCAGTTCTTC.

This clonotype was seen a few times. The V and J genes are TRBV7-2 and TRBJ2-4, with D unresolved. Looked up from germline, CDR1 is SGHTA and CDR2 is FQGNSA. CDR3 length equals 12 residues. V was clipped by 1 base and J by 7 bases, with 5 bases between them. The CDR3 DNA reads as TGTGCCAGCAGCTTAGGTCAGAACATTCAGTACTTC. Translation gives CASSLGQNIQYF.

This clonotype was counted only a few times. The chain combines TRBV27 with TRBJ1-2; TRBD1 is a possible D gene (5 bases). V shed 6 bases and J shed 14 bases, with 19 bases lying between them. This CDR3 has 12 residues. Germline assignment: CDR1 MNHEY and CDR2 SMNVEV (reference sequence). The CDR3 coding sequence is TGTGCCAGCAGGTCCGGGACGTATCATTGGACCTTC. This sequence encodes CASRSGTYHWTF.

This clonotype showed up just a few times. V is TRBV30 and J is TRBJ2-7; 8 bases fit TRBD1. V lost 1 base, J lost 6 bases, and 5 bases stayed unmatched. The CDR3 totals 13 residues. Per germline, CDR1 GTSNPN and CDR2 SVGIG (reference sequence). CDR3 DNA sequence: TGTGCCTGGAGTGGTGGACAGGGCCTCGAGCAGTACTTC. Residues: CAWSGGQGLEQYF.

The V call is TRBV20-1, the J call TRBJ2-2; D remains unclear. Trimming cost V 4 bases and J 1 base, with 10 bases left between them. Per the germline V gene, CDR1 is DFQATT and CDR2 is SNEGSKA (reference sequence). This CDR3 is 14 amino acids long. This CDR3 is CSANGWLNTGELFF. The CDR3 coding sequence is TGCAGTGCTAACGGGTGGTTGAACACCGGGGAGCTGTTTTTT.